This TCR beta chain was documented in a study of beta chain features in type 1 diabetes. Study results and caveats: TCRB CDR3 length was moderately but significantly reduced in all four CD4+ subsets of Type 1 diabetes patients.

As concerns this clone: Antigen specificity is unknown.

Reverse transcribing all isolated RNA meant expressed TCRB transcripts were sequenced. Assay: immunoSEQ multiplex PCR; the TCRdb copy retains only in-frame clones and omits some. The repertoire includes over 15,000 clones, 55% of them detected once, and less than 0.55% sits in the top ten. The receptor comes from a woman aged 18-29 years in good health. Sequencing was carried out using stem cell memory CD4+ T cells from blood.

CDR3 amino acids: CASSLGQGSQETQYF. CDR3 coding DNA: TGCGCCAGCAGCTTGGGTCAGGGGTCCCAAGAGACCCAGTACTTC. The V and J genes are TRBV5-1 and TRBJ2-5, with D possibly TRBD1 on 6 matching bases. V was cut by 0 bases and J by 1 base, with 10 bases left in between. The CDR3 totals 15 residues. Germline CDR1 SGHRS, CDR2 YFSETQ.